These 10 T cell receptor beta chains came from one sample sequenced in a study of T cells in tuberculosis. Repertoires were generated with immunoSEQ multiplex PCR, while TCRdb's copy carries only in-frame clones and drops some. There are some 20,000 clones in the sample; approximately 92% occur only once, and about 15% lies in the top ten. Sample: PBMCs. Receptor source: a donor aged 10-35 years with latent tuberculosis or without tuberculosis infection.

The chain couples TRBV5-1 to TRBJ2-7; a weak D match, TRBD1 (6 bases). Trimming pared 0 bases from V and 4 bases from J, leaving 11 bases between. CDR1 and CDR2 from the germline V gene are SGHRS and YFSETQ. The CDR3 is made up of 14 amino acids. The CDR3 sequence: CASSLEGVAYEQYF. The CDR3 DNA follows: TGCGCCAGCAGCTTGGAGGGGGTCGCGTACGAGCAGTACTTC.

The chain employs TRBV6-4 and TRBJ1-3; unclear D gene. V was shortened by 6 bases and J by 2 bases, with 23 bases between the two germline ends. There are 18 residues in the CDR3. CDR1 is MRHNA and CDR2 is SNTAGT in the germline V gene. The CDR3 DNA reads TGTGCCAGCAGGAACCCCCCGGGAAAGGGCTTAGCTGGAAACACCATATATTTT. Encoded protein: CASRNPPGKGLAGNTIYF.

This clone appeared a single time. The J gene is TRBJ2-7, the V gene TRBV28; 8 bases are a match to TRBD1. Germline CDR1 reads MDHEN; CDR2 reads SYDVKM. V lost 6 bases and J lost 8; bases outside the gene matches: 9. The CDR3 runs to 13 residues. This CDR3 is CASREGQGPKQYF. The CDR3 DNA sequence: TGTGCCAGCAGGGAAGGACAGGGCCCCAAGCAGTACTTC.

The J gene is TRBJ1-5, the V gene TRBV25-1; 8 bases are a match to TRBD1. CDR1 and CDR2 from the germline V gene are MGHDK and SYGVNS. Trimming at V came to 6 bases and at J to 5 bases, leaving 6 bases not matched to a gene. The CDR3 is 14 residues long. In nucleotides, the CDR3 is TGTGCCAGCAGCTTGACAGGGGAAGATCAGCCCCAGCATTTT. It is translated as CASSLTGEDQPQHF.

The rearrangement uses TRBV21-1 and TRBJ1-2; TRBD1 is the table's D call, not checked against the DNA. TRBV21-1 is classified as a pseudogene. The CDR3 runs 12 residues. CDR3 nucleotide sequence: TGTGCCAGCAGCACGGGACATGGGGACTACACCTTC. Its translation is CASSTGHGDYTF.

This chain connects TRBV4-1 to TRBJ2-3; possibly TRBD2 for D (6 bases). The length of the CDR3 is 17 residues. Germline CDR1 is MGHRA and CDR2 is YSYEKL. V gave up 1 base and J gave up 2 bases, with 16 bases separating them. The CDR3: CASSQGRRGAITDTQYF. CDR3 in DNA: TGCGCCAGCAGCCAAGGGAGGCGCGGGGCCATCACAGATACGCAGTATTTT.

V and J are TRBV6-4 and TRBJ2-1; 7 bases are shared with TRBD2. From germline, CDR1 is MRHNA and CDR2 SNTAGT. The CDR3 is 14 residues long. Unmatched junction bases numbered 7, after V lost 2 bases and J lost 9 bases. Here the CDR3 DNA reads TGTGCCAGCAGTGACGCGGGCTGGGGGGGTGAGCAGTTCTTC. Translation gives CASSDAGWGGEQFF.

The chain combines TRBV28 with TRBJ1-6, with D maybe TRBD1 (5 bases). Trimming shortened V by 8 bases and J by 4 bases, and 12 bases separated the two germline ends. The CDR3 loop spans 14 amino acids. Per germline, CDR1 MDHEN and CDR2 SYDVKM. The CDR3 region is CASLTAAYNSPLHF. Written as DNA, the CDR3 is TGTGCCAGCTTGACAGCAGCTTATAATTCACCCCTCCACTTT.

The chain uses TRBV9 and TRBJ2-3; 8 nucleotides match TRBD2. Trimming at V came to 3 bases and at J to 2 bases, leaving 5 bases not matched to a gene. From germline, CDR1 is SGDLS and CDR2 YYNGEE. The CDR3 runs to 15 residues. The CDR3 nucleotides are TGTGCCAGCAGCGCGGGCGGGGGGACCACAGATACGCAGTATTTT. Protein product: CASSAGGGTTDTQYF.

This sequence joins TRBV11-2 and TRBJ2-1; 8 bases align to TRBD1. Trimming cost V 3 bases and J 2 bases; bases outside gene matches: 3. Germline assignment: CDR1 SGHAT and CDR2 FQNNGV. This CDR3 is 15 amino acids long. The CDR3 nucleotides are TGTGCCAGCAGCTTGACAGGGGTGGCCTACAATGAGCAGTTCTTC. Translation: CASSLTGVAYNEQFF. The entire variable domain, with the rest obtained from reference TRBV11-2 and TRBJ2-1, is as follows: EAGVAQSPRYKIIEKRQSVAFWCNPISGHATLYWYQQILGQGPKLLIQFQNNGVVDDSQLPKDRFSAERLKGVDSTLKIQPAKLEDSAVYLCASSLTGVAYNEQFFGPGTRLTVL.